This T cell receptor beta chain is drawn from a study of blood T cell repertoires in COVID-19. As for the study in general: Samples of COVID-19 (acute and convalescent) were obtained from the United States, Italy and Spain. T cells, B-cell-depleted T cells, or PBMCs supplied cDNA or gDNA.

Under the authors' procedure: The assay estimated nucleated cells by amplifying reference gene primers. Here immunoSEQ multiplex PCR was the method, and the copy in TCRdb shows in-frame clones only, minus some. Clonal size and the V and J genes are those of that table, whereas D and trimming came from the DNA. The sample contains about 53,000 clones, approximately 90% of which appear only once. Germline trimming cut 6 bases from V and 1 base from J; bases unmatched to any gene: 14. The CDR3 is 18 amino acids. Germline V gene sequence: CDR1 SEHNR, CDR2 FQNEAQ (reference sequence). The V and J genes are TRBV7-9 and TRBJ2-3; 9 bases align to TRBD1. This clonotype was sampled from a man aged 50-60 years with acute or convalescent COVID-19. The specimen was peripheral blood. For the CDR3, the DNA is TGTGCCAGCAGATCGAGCCCGACAGGGGGAGCTCGCACAGATACGCAGTATTTT. It codes for CASRSSPTGGARTDTQYF.